Listed below are T cell receptor beta chains from one sample, sequenced in a study of cytomegalovirus exposure and HLA in healthy donors. Profiling relied on immunoSEQ multiplex PCR, and the TCRdb table lists in-frame clones only, not all of them. The data contain 200,000 to 250,000 clones, roughly 89% of them singletons. The sample taken for sequencing was PBMCs. The source of these receptors is a man younger than 35 in good health and CMV-seronegative. Each CDR3 is given with its conserved first and last residue. D genes are given only for firm matches. Rows may omit the clone size; those that give it use once, few, many or a size class.

TRBJ2-7	-	TRBD1	TRBV4-1	TGCGCCAGCACTCGGGGTCCCGGGACAGGGGCAGTGCCGTACGAGCAGTACTTC	CASTRGPGTGAVPYEQYF
TRBJ1-1	-	-	TRBV27	TGTGCCAGCAGTTTATACGGCACTGAAGCTTTCTTT	CASSLYGTEAFF
TRBJ1-5	-	-	TRBV5-6	TGTGCCAGCAGCTTGGGCCGGACTCCGGGTCCCCAGCATTTT	CASSLGRTPGPQHF
TRBJ2-3	once	-	TRBV11-2	TGTGCCAGCACTAGCCGGCACACAGATACGCAGTATTTT	CASTSRHTDTQYF
TRBJ2-7	-	-	TRBV6-5	TGTGCCAGCAGTCTACAGACTAGGAGAGGCGAGCAGTACTTC	CASSLQTRRGEQYF
TRBJ2-1	-	-	TRBV6-1	TGTGCCGTCCCGGCGGGGGCTAACTACAATGAGCAGTTCTTC	CAVPAGANYNEQFF
TRBJ1-1	-	-	TRBV4-1	TGCGCCAGCAGCCAAGTCGGCAGCCGCGGGAACACTGAAGCTTTCTTT	CASSQVGSRGNTEAFF
TRBJ2-2	-	TRBD2	TRBV7-9	TGTGCCAGCAGCTCCGGGGGGGTGGACACCGGGGAGCTGTTTTTT	CASSSGGVDTGELFF
TRBJ1-3	-	-	TRBV9	TGTGCCAGCAGCCCGACGGGACATCGCAATGGAAACACCATATATTTT	CASSPTGHRNGNTIYF
TRBJ1-5	-	TRBD1	TRBV29-1	TGCAGCGTTGAAAGACAGGGAAACAATCAGCCCCAGCATTTT	CSVERQGNNQPQHF
TRBJ2-7	once	TRBD2	TRBV27	TGTGCCAGCAGTTTATTGCGGGAGCCCCCCTACGAGCAGTACTTC	CASSLLREPPYEQYF
TRBJ2-3	-	-	TRBV5-1	TGCGCCAGCAGGGGAAGCGGAACAGATACGCAGTATTTT	CASRGSGTDTQYF
TRBJ1-4	-	TRBD1	TRBV5-6	TGTGCCAGCAGCTTCGGACACAGGGGGGAAAAACTGTTTTTT	CASSFGHRGEKLFF
TRBJ2-7	-	TRBD2	TRBV27	TGTGCCAGCGGGGTTGCGGGAGGGCCGCGCGAGCAGTACTTC	CASGVAGGPREQYF
TRBJ2-2	-	-	TRBV12-5	TGTGCTAGTGGTGGCAGAACGAACACCGGGGAGCTGTTTTTT	CASGGRTNTGELFF
TRBJ2-3	-	TRBD1	TRBV5-1	TGCGCCAGCAGCCCTGGGACAGTTTTCACAGATACGCAGTATTTT	CASSPGTVFTDTQYF
TRBJ2-5	few	-	TRBV27	TGTGCCAGCAGTTTAAGTAACTACAACCCTGGGAGTGGGACCCAGTACTTC	CASSLSNYNPGSGTQYF
TRBJ2-6	-	-	TRBV10-3	TGTGCCATCAGTCCGGGGACAAACTCTGGGGCCAACGTCCTGACTTTC	CAISPGTNSGANVLTF
TRBJ2-7	few	TRBD1	TRBV7-9	TGTGCCAGCAGCGGCCCGCAGACAGGGTCTCTCCTCGAGCAGTACTTC	CASSGPQTGSLLEQYF
TRBJ2-7	-	-	TRBV11-2	TGTGCCAGCAGCTCGGTCCTGGGTCGGGGCGAGCAGTACTTC	CASSSVLGRGEQYF
TRBJ1-3	-	-	TRBV20-1	TGCAGTGCCGAGAGTCGAAACACCATATATTTT	CSAESRNTIYF
TRBJ1-6	-	-	TRBV10-2	TGCGCCAGCGGGGGGGCCCTCTATAATTCACCCCTCCACTTT	CASGGALYNSPLHF
TRBJ2-5	-	-	TRBV4-3	TGCGCCAGCAGCCAAGAACGGACTGTAGGGGAGACCCAGTACTTC	CASSQERTVGETQYF
TRBJ2-7	-	-	TRBV18	TGTGCCAGCTCACCACCGCCTCCAGGGGTTCGCTACGAGCAGTACTTC	CASSPPPPGVRYEQYF
TRBJ2-3	-	-	TRBV11-2	TGTGCCAGCACCGGACAGCGCTACACAGATACGCAGTATTTT	CASTGQRYTDTQYF
TRBJ2-2	-	-	TRBV2	TGTGCCAGCAGTGAACGATTAGTAGCGGACACCGGGGAGCTGTTTTTT	CASSERLVADTGELFF
TRBJ1-2	-	TRBD1	TRBV4-3	TGCGCCAGCAGCCCCCAGGGGGTAAGAGCTAACTATGGCTACACCTTC	CASSPQGVRANYGYTF
TRBJ1-3	-	-	TRBV7-2	TGTGCCAGCAGTTCCCAGGGATCCGCTGGAAACACCATATATTTT	CASSSQGSAGNTIYF
TRBJ1-2	-	TRBD1	TRBV19	TGTGCCAGTAGTATAACGGGGACAGGCAACTATGGCTACACCTTC	CASSITGTGNYGYTF
TRBJ2-7	-	TRBD2	TRBV10-3	TGTGCCATCAGCCGGGACGCCGGCGGGGGAGGATACGAGCAGTACTTC	CAISRDAGGGGYEQYF
TRBJ1-4	-	-	TRBV4-3	TGCGCCAGCAGCCAAGAGGCCACAAATGAAAAACTGTTTTTT	CASSQEATNEKLFF
TRBJ2-5	-	-	TRBV5-7	TGTGCCAGCAGCTTGGGCGGGGCTAGGGGTCAAGAGACCCAGTACTTC	CASSLGGARGQETQYF
TRBJ2-7	-	-	TRBV11-3	TGTGCCAGCAGCTTAAACCAGGCAATCGTTTTC	CASSLNQAIVF
TRBJ2-7	-	-	TRBV6-4	TGTGCCAGCAGCCAGTATAGTACAACGGGTAAGTACGAGCAGTACTTC	CASSQYSTTGKYEQYF
TRBJ2-4	-	TRBD1	TRBV9	TGTGCCAGCAGCGATAAGGGACAGGGAGACATTCAGTACTTC	CASSDKGQGDIQYF
TRBJ1-2	once	-	TRBV25-1	TGTGCCAGCAGAGCTGCAGGGTCCTATGGCTACACCTTC	CASRAAGSYGYTF
TRBJ2-7	-	-	TRBV7-2	TGTGCCAGCAGCTTAGGCCAGGGGCCGTTCTACGAGCAGTACTTC	CASSLGQGPFYEQYF
TRBJ2-7	-	-	TRBV9	TGTGCCAGCAGCTTCGGGTCGACCTACGAGCAGTACTTC	CASSFGSTYEQYF
TRBJ2-7	-	-	TRBV7-3	TGTGCCAGCAGCTTATATACGGGAGTAGGCTACGAGCAGTACTTC	CASSLYTGVGYEQYF
TRBJ2-3	-	TRBD2	TRBV9	TGTGCCAGCAGCGTCCCTCGGGTAGCGGGGGCCCGAAAGGATACGCAGTATTTT	CASSVPRVAGARKDTQYF
TRBJ1-3	-	-	TRBV2	TGTGCCAGCAGTGTTGGAAGCCCCTCGGCGGGGAACACCATATATTTT	CASSVGSPSAGNTIYF
TRBJ1-1	-	-	TRBV27	TGTGCCAGCAGTTCCCCCCGTGTCACTGAAGCTTTCTTT	CASSSPRVTEAFF
TRBJ2-1	few	TRBD2	TRBV7-2	TGTGCCAGCAGCTTGACTAGCGGGGGGGCCCGGCAGTTCTTC	CASSLTSGGARQFF
TRBJ2-2	once	-	TRBV19	TGTGCCAGTAGTATACGGTCAGGGCCCACCGGGGAGCTGTTTTTT	CASSIRSGPTGELFF
TRBJ2-1	once	TRBD2	TRBV9	TGTGCCAGCAGCGGAGCGGGGGATCTTTATGAGCAGTTCTTC	CASSGAGDLYEQFF